This T cell receptor (beta chain) is from a study of blood T cells in healthy people across ages. Broader study findings: In the absence of known donor CMV status, changes in expanded clonotypes were possibly confounded.

There are a few counts of this clonotype. The antigen remains undetermined. Using a J-beta primer mix together with a sample-barcoded 5' primer, a second PCR was run for roughly 7 to 12 cycles. TCRdb called the 5' RACE reads again in MiXCR, with one record for every CDR3 protein. Among 800,000 or so distinct CDR3 sequences listed, 25% were seen once. This sample also belongs to another study, concerning T cells of mothers and their children.

The sample comprised blood. The source of this sequence is a boy aged 5 to 17 in good health.

The CDR3 sequence: CASSFTSGLSTDTQYF. The CDR3 nucleotides are TGTGCCAGCAGTTTTACTAGCGGGTTAAGCACAGATACGCAGTATTTT. V usage is TRBV28 and J usage is TRBJ2-3; 9 nucleotides align to TRBD2. This CDR3 region has 16 residues. CDR1 and CDR2 (germline): MDHEN, SYDVKM. The junction had 4 bases not matched to a gene; V was cut back by 3 bases and J by 0 bases.